This passage covers 24 T cell receptor beta chains from one sample sequenced in a study of cytomegalovirus exposure and HLA in healthy donors. Vbeta (60) and Jbeta (13) primers were used in the PCR. Produced via immunoSEQ multiplex PCR; TCRdb's table is partial and in-frame only. The sample has about 160,000 clones; about four fifths are singletons. Sequencing was done on a sample of PBMCs. The receptor set was obtained from a male donor in good health and CMV-seropositive.

The chain recombines TRBV4-3 with TRBJ2-1, with D possibly being TRBD2 (7 bases). This CDR3 contains 14 residues. In germline, CDR1 is LGHNA, CDR2 YSLEER. The V end lost 5 bases, the J end lost 9 bases, and 17 bases lay between the germline ends. This CDR3 reads CASSTHPGEGEQFF. CDR3 bases: TGCGCCAGCAGCACCCATCCAGGGGAGGGTGAGCAGTTCTTC.

This sequence joins TRBV6-6 and TRBJ2-7, with 8 bases that match TRBD1. From germline, CDR1 is MNHNY and CDR2 SVGAGI (reference sequence). V lost 6 bases and J lost 2; bases outside the gene matches: 6. The CDR3 has 14 residues. The CDR3 DNA reads as TGTGCCAGCAGGCAGACAGGGGCGGCCTACGAGCAGTACTTC. Its translation is CASRQTGAAYEQYF.

The chain combines TRBV20-1 with TRBJ1-6, with D uncertain. CDR3 length equals 9 residues. Per the germline V gene, CDR1 is DFQATT and CDR2 is SNEGSKA (reference sequence). V was trimmed by 7 bases and J by 9 bases, leaving 4 bases between them. The CDR3 here is CSVSSPLHF. CDR3 bases: TGCAGTGTCAGTTCACCCCTCCACTTT.

This clone was seen just once. The V call is TRBV11-2, the J call TRBJ2-2, with 12 bases that match TRBD2. Germline values: CDR1 SGHAT, CDR2 FQNNGV. The CDR3 has 17 residues. The junction had 9 bases not matched to a gene; V was cut back by 3 bases and J by 7 bases. The DNA for the CDR3 is TGTGCCAGCAGCTTCACCCCTAGCGGGAGGGCCGACGGGGAGCTGTTTTTT. This encodes CASSFTPSGRADGELFF.

Worth noting for this clone: A read error may account for a junction end that differs from germline. The chain uses TRBV7-6 and TRBJ2-7; a weak D match, TRBD1 (6 bases). This CDR3 contains 15 residues. Germline V gives CDR1 SGHVS, CDR2 FNYEAQ. The CDR3 region is CAGSLETGRPYEQYF. The CDR3 nucleotides read TGTGCCGGCAGCTTAGAGACAGGTAGACCCTACGAGCAGTACTTC.

J is TRBJ1-5 and V is TRBV19, with D possibly being TRBD1 (5 bases). The CDR3 totals 14 residues. V lost 6 bases and J 1 base, leaving 10 bases between the germline ends. CDR1 is LNHDA, CDR2 SQIVND, per germline (reference sequence). The CDR3 DNA sequence: TGTGCCAGTAGGGTGGGGCTGAGCAATCAGCCCCAGCATTTT. This encodes CASRVGLSNQPQHF.

This chain uses TRBV9 with TRBJ2-1, with 7 bases lining up with TRBD2. The CDR3 consists of 15 residues. J was trimmed by 0 bases and V by 6 bases; bases with no gene match: 6. CDR1 is SGDLS, CDR2 YYNGEE, per germline. CDR3 sequence (DNA): TGTGCCAGCACCCCGGGGGGAGCCTCCTACAATGAGCAGTTCTTC. As protein: CASTPGGASYNEQFF. The full variable domain, with the rest looked up from reference TRBV9 and TRBJ2-1, is DSGVTQTPKHLITATGQRVTLRCSPRSGDLSVYWYQQSLDQGLQFLIQYYNGEERAKGNILERFSAQQFPDLHSELNLSSLELGDSALYFCASTPGGASYNEQFFGPGTRLTVL.

The chain joins TRBV2 to TRBJ2-1, with a tentative D call TRBD1 (6 bases). Deletions cut 8 bases from V and 14 bases from J, with 19 bases between. The germline V gene has CDR1 SNHLY and CDR2 FYNNEI. The CDR3 contains 12 residues. The CDR3 DNA reads as TGTGCCAGCGCGACTCTAAGGGGGTGGGAGTTCTTC. This translates into CASATLRGWEFF.

J is TRBJ1-3 and V is TRBV28; TRBD1 is a possible D gene (6 bases). Trimming removed 7 bases at V and 0 bases at J, with 16 bases between. This CDR3 is 16 amino acids long. Germline V gene data show CDR1 as MDHEN and CDR2 as SYDVKM. In DNA, the CDR3 is TGTGCCAGCACACCACAGGGCCCGAGCTCTGGAAACACCATATATTTT. It is translated as CASTPQGPSSGNTIYF.

The CDR3 nucleotides read TGTGCCATCAGTGCCGGAACGACAAGCACAGATACGCAGTATTTT. Translating gives CAISAGTTSTDTQYF. The chain combines TRBV10-3 with TRBJ2-3, with unresolved D. The ends were cut back, 4 bases at V and 0 bases at J, with 11 bases in the middle. CDR1 is ENHRY, CDR2 SYGVKD, per germline. CDR3 size: 15 residues.

This rearrangement joins TRBV2 to TRBJ2-1, with D perhaps TRBD1 (6 bases). The CDR3 has 11 residues. Germline V CDR1 and CDR2: SNHLY, FYNNEI. Between the trimmed V and J ends, which lost 7 bases and 15 bases, there was a span of 16 bases. This CDR3 reads CASNEQGSPFF. The CDR3 DNA reads TGTGCCAGCAACGAACAGGGTTCCCCGTTCTTC. Using reference TRBV2 and TRBJ2-1 for the parts outside the CDR3, the full variable domain is EPEVTQTPSHQVTQMGQEVILRCVPISNHLYFYWYRQILGQKVEFLVSFYNNEISEKSEIFDDQFSVERPDGSNFTLKIRSTKLEDSAMYFCASNEQGSPFFGPGTRLTVL.

The rearrangement joins TRBV10-3 to TRBJ2-7; 15 bases map to TRBD2. With 6 bases clipped from V and 2 bases from J, the junction kept 11 bases outside the gene matches. The CDR3 contains 18 residues. Germline assignment: CDR1 ENHRY and CDR2 SYGVKD. The CDR3 here is CAISGTSGRTQKAYEQYF. The DNA of the CDR3 is TGTGCCATCAGCGGGACTAGCGGGAGGACCCAAAAAGCCTACGAGCAGTACTTC.

The rearrangement uses TRBV7-9 and TRBJ2-5, with a possible D match to TRBD1 (5 bases). The CDR3 is made up of 14 amino acids. Germline V CDR1 and CDR2: SEHNR, FQNEAQ (reference sequence). Trimming took 4 bases from V and 2 from J, leaving 11 bases between them. CDR3 nucleotide sequence: TGTGCCAGCAGCTCCCTGGGGCAGCAAGAGACCCAGTACTTC. The encoded protein is CASSSLGQQETQYF.

The chain couples TRBV5-4 to TRBJ1-2; D remains ambiguous. Trimming took off 2 bases at V and 4 bases at J, with 12 bases between the two ends. Germline CDR1 reads SGHNT; CDR2 reads YYREEE (reference sequence). This CDR3 has 14 amino acids. The CDR3 bases are TGTGCCAGCAGCTTACCCCAGGTGGGCTATGGCTACACCTTC. It yields the protein CASSLPQVGYGYTF.

V gene TRBV30 combines with J gene TRBJ2-7; no clear D gene. The V and J ends lost 2 bases and 0 bases respectively, with 5 bases between them. Germline CDR1 reads GTSNPN; CDR2 reads SVGIG (reference sequence). The CDR3 has 12 residues. CDR3 residues: CAWSHSSYEQYF. DNA for the CDR3: TGTGCCTGGAGTCATAGCTCCTACGAGCAGTACTTC.

The chain carries TRBV7-2 and TRBJ2-3; D perhaps matches TRBD2 (7 bases). Germline loops: CDR1 SGHTA, CDR2 FQGNSA. V shed 5 bases and J shed 3 bases, with 15 bases lying between them. This CDR3 has 15 amino acids. In DNA, the CDR3 is TGTGCCAGCAGCCCGGGGAGGGGACATACAGATACGCAGTATTTT. It yields the protein CASSPGRGHTDTQYF.

This clone was observed a few times. V gene TRBV6-4 combines with J gene TRBJ2-3; 11 nucleotides match TRBD2. The CDR3 has 15 residues. Germline loops: CDR1 MRHNA, CDR2 SNTAGT. Trimming removed 2 bases from V and 6 bases from J; junction bases left unmatched: 4. The chain's CDR3 is CASSDHSGGADTQYF. The CDR3 nucleotides are TGTGCCAGCAGTGACCATAGCGGGGGGGCGGATACGCAGTATTTT.

V usage is TRBV6-5 and J usage is TRBJ2-4, with 7 bases matching TRBD1. This CDR3 comprises 14 residues. V lost 6 bases and J lost 1; bases outside the gene matches: 3. CDR1 and CDR2 (germline): MNHEY, SVGAGI. CDR3 in DNA: TGTGCCAGCAGCAAGGGGGCGGCCAAAAACATTCAGTACTTC. Translation gives CASSKGAAKNIQYF.

This chain links TRBV27 with TRBJ2-7, with 11 bases matching TRBD1. CDR1 and CDR2 (germline): MNHEY, SMNVEV (reference sequence). The CDR3 length is 15 residues. With V trimmed by 2 bases and J by 3 bases, 3 bases remained unmatched. The CDR3 here is CASSLQGQGGYEQYF. The CDR3 nucleotides read TGTGCCAGCAGTTTACAGGGACAGGGGGGCTACGAGCAGTACTTC.

V is TRBV6-4 and J is TRBJ2-1; 11 nucleotides match TRBD2. CDR1 and CDR2 from the germline V gene are MRHNA and SNTAGT. The CDR3 has 15 amino acids. The V segment lost 2 bases and the J segment 9 bases; nucleotides outside the gene matches: 6. The CDR3 here is CASSDLAGGPGEQFF. CDR3 in DNA: TGTGCCAGCAGTGACCTAGCGGGAGGCCCGGGTGAGCAGTTCTTC.

This chain joins TRBV14 and TRBJ2-1; tentative D call: TRBD2 (6 bases). Germline CDR1 reads SGHDN; CDR2 reads FVKESK. Trimming cost V 2 bases and J 0 bases, with 11 bases left between them. The CDR3 runs to 16 residues. CDR3 sequence (DNA): TGTGCCAGCAGCCAAATGCGGGGCGGCTCCTACAATGAGCAGTTCTTC. This translates into CASSQMRGGSYNEQFF.

The J gene is TRBJ2-3, the V gene TRBV7-6, with 15 bases that match TRBD2. CDR1 and CDR2 from the germline V gene are SGHVS and FNYEAQ. V lost 5 bases, J lost 6 bases, and 6 bases stayed unmatched. The CDR3 is 16 amino acids. The CDR3: CASSQGTSGRSDTQYF. The DNA of the CDR3 is TGTGCCAGCAGCCAGGGGACTAGCGGGAGGAGCGATACGCAGTATTTT.

V gene TRBV9 combines with J gene TRBJ2-3; 9 bases align to TRBD2. Germline V gene data show CDR1 as SGDLS and CDR2 as YYNGEE. With V trimmed by 0 bases and J by 4 bases, 6 bases remained unmatched. The CDR3 has 16 amino acids. The CDR3 bases are TGTGCCAGCAGCGTAGTGAATAGCGGGGGACCAGATACGCAGTATTTT. Its translation: CASSVVNSGGPDTQYF.

The chain combines TRBV21-1 with TRBJ2-6; the D call TRBD1 from the table was never checked on the DNA. TRBV21-1 counts as a pseudogene. The CDR3 extends over 18 amino acids. CDR3 in DNA: TGTGCCAGCAGCTACCCGGGACAGGTGACAACTGGGGCCAACGTCCTGACTTTC. It translates to CASSYPGQVTTGANVLTF.